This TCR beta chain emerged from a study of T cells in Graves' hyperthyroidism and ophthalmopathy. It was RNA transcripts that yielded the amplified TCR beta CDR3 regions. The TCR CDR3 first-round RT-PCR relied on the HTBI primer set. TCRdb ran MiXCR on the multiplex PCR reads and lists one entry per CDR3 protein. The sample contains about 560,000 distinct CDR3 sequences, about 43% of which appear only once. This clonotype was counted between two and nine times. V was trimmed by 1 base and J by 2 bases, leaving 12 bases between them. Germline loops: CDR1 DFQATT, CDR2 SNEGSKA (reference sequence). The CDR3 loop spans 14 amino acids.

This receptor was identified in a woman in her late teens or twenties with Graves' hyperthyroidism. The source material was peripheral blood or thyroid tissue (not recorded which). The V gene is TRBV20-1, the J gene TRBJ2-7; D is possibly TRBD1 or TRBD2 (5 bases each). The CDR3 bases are TGCAGTGCTAGAGCCGGGACCCAAACCTACGAGCAGTACTTC. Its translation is CSARAGTQTYEQYF.